The source of this T cell receptor (beta chain) is a study of blood T cell repertoires in COVID-19. On the study more broadly: Italy, Spain and the United States were the sources of the convalescent and acute COVID-19 samples.

Trimming cost V 7 bases and J 5 bases; bases outside gene matches: 8. The CDR3 runs 13 residues. Germline values: CDR1 SGHRS, CDR2 YFSETQ. Only in-frame clones appear in the TCRdb table, and some are missing; sequencing was by immunoSEQ multiplex PCR. The sample has about 190,000 clones; approximately 90% are singletons. The sequenced sample was peripheral blood. This chain connects TRBV5-1 to TRBJ2-7; 8 bases are shared with TRBD1. This receptor was taken from a man aged 25-40 years with acute or convalescent COVID-19. CDR3 DNA sequence: TGCGCCAGCCGTCTCAAGACAGGGGACGAGCAGTACTTC. It is translated as CASRLKTGDEQYF.